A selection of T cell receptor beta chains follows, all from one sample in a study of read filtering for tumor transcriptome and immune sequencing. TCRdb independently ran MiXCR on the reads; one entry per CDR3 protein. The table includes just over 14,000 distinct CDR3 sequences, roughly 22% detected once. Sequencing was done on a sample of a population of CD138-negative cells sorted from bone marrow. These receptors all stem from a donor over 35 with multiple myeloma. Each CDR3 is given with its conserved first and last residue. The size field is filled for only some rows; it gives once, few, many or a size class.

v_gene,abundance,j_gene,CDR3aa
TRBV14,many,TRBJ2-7,CASSQSWTGAYEQYF
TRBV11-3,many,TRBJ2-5,CASSPWGGRSQETQYF
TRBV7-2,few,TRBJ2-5,CASSERGSVKTQYF
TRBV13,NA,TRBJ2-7,CASSRGQLEQYF
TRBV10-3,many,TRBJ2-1,CAISDGSSGTYNEQFF
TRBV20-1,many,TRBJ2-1,CSATQGLSSYNEQFF
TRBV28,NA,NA,CASSRGGTGAFNEQFF
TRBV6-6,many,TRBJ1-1,CASSYARNTEAFF
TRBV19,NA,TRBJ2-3,CASTVSSTDTQYF
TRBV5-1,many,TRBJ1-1,CASSPEGRGRTETFF
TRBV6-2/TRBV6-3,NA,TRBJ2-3,CASSFGLAGVHTQYF
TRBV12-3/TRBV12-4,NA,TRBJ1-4,CASSLLGGFPDKLFF
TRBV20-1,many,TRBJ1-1,CSARRPGEAFF
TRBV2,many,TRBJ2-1,CASSVTGSYNEQFF
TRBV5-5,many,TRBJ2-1,CASSFRTTAPEIF
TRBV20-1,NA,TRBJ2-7,CSARVPSGGPNYEQYF
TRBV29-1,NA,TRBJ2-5,CSADRGETQYF
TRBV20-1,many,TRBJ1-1,CSAAIGVGTEAFF
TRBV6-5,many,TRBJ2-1,CASNSAGGLREQFF
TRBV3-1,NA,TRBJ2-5,CASSQDREGETQYF
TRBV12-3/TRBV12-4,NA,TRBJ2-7,CASSRDYEQYF
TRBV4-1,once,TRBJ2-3,CASSRLGLPTDTQYF
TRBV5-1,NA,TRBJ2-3,CASSTGGPGTDTQYF
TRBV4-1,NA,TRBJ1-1,CASSPRRADRTEAFF
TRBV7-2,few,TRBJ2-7,CASSPRRTSGPYEQYF
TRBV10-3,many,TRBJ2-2,CAISDSQGTGELFF
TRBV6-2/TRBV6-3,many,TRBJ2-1,CASSTYRDLLFF
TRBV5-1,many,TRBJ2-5,CASSLRQDQETQYF
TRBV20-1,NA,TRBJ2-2,CSARDPGKRAGELFF
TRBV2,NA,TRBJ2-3,CASSALRGYGDTQYF
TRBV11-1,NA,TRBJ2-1,CASRKGLENEQFF
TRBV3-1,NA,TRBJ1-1,CASSKVGDTEAFF
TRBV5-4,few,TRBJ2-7,CASSSQAGGIYEQYF
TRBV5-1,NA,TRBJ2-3,CASSPGQGEADTRYF
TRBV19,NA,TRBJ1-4,CAGTVRTAATEKLFF
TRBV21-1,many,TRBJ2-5,CASIDRGETQYF
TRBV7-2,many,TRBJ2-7,CASSYSGGGAGEQYF
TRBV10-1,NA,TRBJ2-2,CASRAGGPTGELFF
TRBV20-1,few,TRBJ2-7,CSARGTSGGSSYEQYF
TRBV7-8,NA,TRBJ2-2,CASSSILAGTGELFF
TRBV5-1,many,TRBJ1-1,CASSFNRQGFEAFF
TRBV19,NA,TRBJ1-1,CASSKSGNTEAFF
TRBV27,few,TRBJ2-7,CASSFGLLYYEQYF
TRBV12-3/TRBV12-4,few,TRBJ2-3,CASSPRDTQYF
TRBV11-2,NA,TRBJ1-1,CASSPGTGSTEAFF
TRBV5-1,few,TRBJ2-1,CASSPRNPGMNNEQFF
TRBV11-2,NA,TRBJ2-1,CASAGPLAINSALSSYNEQFF
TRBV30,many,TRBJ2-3,CAWSVGQGADTQYF
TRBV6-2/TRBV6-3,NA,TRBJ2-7,CASTPVLRNEQYF
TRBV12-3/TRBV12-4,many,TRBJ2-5,CASIRDRYDQETQYF
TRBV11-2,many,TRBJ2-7,CASSFSLAAYEQYF
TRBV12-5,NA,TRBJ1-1,CASGLKGARDEAFF
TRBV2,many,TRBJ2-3,CASRERDVTDTQYF
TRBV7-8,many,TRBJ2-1,CASSPRFTYNEQFF